This T cell receptor (beta chain) emerged from a study of regulatory T cells in long-lasting Graves disease. CDR3 length: 13 amino acids. Germline V gene sequence: CDR1 MNHEY, CDR2 SVGAGI. Stated time point: newly diagnosed GD, antithyroid drugs for less than 3 months. After RNA was extracted from PBMCs, the TCR library was made from it. In building TCR beta libraries, iRepertoire HTBI primers were used together with Arm-PCR of CDR3 regions. TCRdb fed the multiplex PCR reads into MiXCR, producing one record per CDR3 protein. Altogether more than 300,000 distinct CDR3 sequences are present, roughly 12% being singletons, with the ten largest covering over 15%. For this clonotype: Being one base from a much bigger clone, this may be a read error.

The data were also submitted as part of a second study, on T cells in Graves' hyperthyroidism and ophthalmopathy.

V is TRBV6-5 and J is TRBJ2-2; D perhaps matches TRBD2 (6 bases). Sequencing was performed on peripheral blood mononuclear cells (PBMCs), taken at new diagnosis, from a patient treated with antithyroid drugs. The sequence came from a young woman with Graves disease. CDR3 sequence (DNA): TGTGCCAGCAGTTACTCGAATGGCGGGGAGCCGTTTTTT. This encodes CASSYSNGGEPFF.